The T cell receptor beta chain described here comes from a study of blood T cell repertoires in COVID-19. TCRdb keeps only in-frame clones here, not all; method: immunoSEQ multiplex PCR. This sample has around 130,000 clones, with around 80% found just once. V dropped 1 base and J dropped 5 bases, with 4 bases sitting between them. There are 11 residues in the CDR3. Germline-derived CDR1 and CDR2 are SGHDT and YYEEEE. The chain joins TRBV5-6 to TRBJ2-7; no clear D gene. The sample taken for sequencing was PBMCs or T cells enriched from blood (not recorded which). This sequence originates from a man in his forties or fifties with acute COVID-19. The CDR3 sequence: CASSLSHEQYF. CDR3 in DNA: TGTGCCAGCAGCTTGAGCCACGAGCAGTACTTC.